This TCR beta chain was identified in a study of blood T cells in healthy people across ages. Trimming cost V 1 base and J 3 bases, with 12 bases left between them. This CDR3 comprises 15 residues. Germline CDR1 and CDR2: LGHDT and YNNKEL (reference sequence). Study-wide findings and caveats: Among T cells, TCR beta diversity per million cells dropped roughly linearly as age rose.

Sample-barcoded 5' priming and a J-beta primer mix drove a second PCR of roughly 7 to 11 cycles. Each CDR3 protein is one row after TCRdb ran MiXCR on the 5' RACE reads. Here the sample spans 1.5 million to 2 million distinct CDR3 sequences, 49% being singletons. In the case of this clonotype: Antigen: not known.

Sequencing was done on a sample of blood. The receptor was isolated from a woman aged 40-49 years in good health. The chain couples TRBV3-1 to TRBJ1-2; D possibly corresponds to TRBD1 (5 bases). The CDR3 DNA is TGTGCCAGCAGCCAAGGGGACGGAGGAGACTATGGCTACACCTTC. Its protein product is CASSQGDGGDYGYTF.